The rows below give T cell receptor beta chains drawn from one sample of a study of T cells in Graves' hyperthyroidism and ophthalmopathy. A single record per CDR3 protein comes from TCRdb applying MiXCR to the multiplex PCR reads. The sample contains 350,000 to 450,000 distinct CDR3 sequences, roughly 17% of which appear only once. Sequenced sample: blood. These receptors were collected from a woman aged 25 to 45 with Graves' hyperthyroidism that later progressed to Graves' ophthalmopathy. Each CDR3 is given with its conserved first and last residue. The order of the fields is J gene, clone size, V gene, D gene, CDR3 DNA, CDR3 protein. D genes are given only for firm matches. Expanded clones are given a class, and other clones once, few, many or no size at all.

J gene: TRBJ1-2; clone size: many; V gene: TRBV20-1; D gene: TRBD1; CDR3 DNA: TGCAGTGCCAAGGGACAGGGGTCCTCAGGGCCCAACTATGGCTACACCTTC; CDR3 protein: CSAKGQGSSGPNYGYTF
J gene: TRBJ2-5; clone size: many; V gene: TRBV10-3; D gene: NA; CDR3 DNA: TGTGCCATCAGGGGGTATAGGGACGAGCCAAGGGGGACCCAGTACTTC; CDR3 protein: CAIRGYRDEPRGTQYF
J gene: TRBJ2-5; clone size: few; V gene: TRBV30; D gene: NA; CDR3 DNA: TGTGCCTGGGCGAACCCGGAGACCCAGTACTTC; CDR3 protein: CAWANPETQYF
J gene: TRBJ2-1; clone size: many; V gene: TRBV7-9; D gene: NA; CDR3 DNA: TGTGCCAGCAGCCTCCCTCTGTCGCATTTCGGCGAGCAGTTCTTC; CDR3 protein: CASSLPLSHFGEQFF
J gene: TRBJ1-6; clone size: many; V gene: TRBV2; D gene: TRBD1; CDR3 DNA: TGTGCCAGCCAAATTAGGACCGGGACAGATAATTCACCCCTCCACTTT; CDR3 protein: CASQIRTGTDNSPLHF
J gene: TRBJ2-1; clone size: NA; V gene: TRBV12-3/TRBV12-4; D gene: TRBD2; CDR3 DNA: TGTGCCAGCAGTTTAGCGCTACTAGCGGGAGACTCCTACAATGAGCAGTTCTTC; CDR3 protein: CASSLALLAGDSYNEQFF
J gene: TRBJ2-1; clone size: NA; V gene: TRBV19; D gene: NA; CDR3 DNA: TGTGCCAGTAGTCCGTTCGGGGACAATGAGCAGTTCTTC; CDR3 protein: CASSPFGDNEQFF
J gene: TRBJ2-1; clone size: many; V gene: TRBV5-1; D gene: NA; CDR3 DNA: TGCGCCAGCAGCTTTCTGGGTCGATACTCCTACAATGAGCAGTTCTTC; CDR3 protein: CASSFLGRYSYNEQFF
J gene: TRBJ2-7; clone size: NA; V gene: TRBV11-2; D gene: NA; CDR3 DNA: TGTGCCAGCAGGGGGGGTTTTTACGAGCAGTACTTC; CDR3 protein: CASRGGFYEQYF
J gene: TRBJ2-2; clone size: few; V gene: TRBV10-1; D gene: NA; CDR3 DNA: TGCGCCAGCAGTGTTCTCGGGGGTACCGGGGAGCTGTTTTTT; CDR3 protein: CASSVLGGTGELFF
J gene: TRBJ2-5; clone size: many; V gene: TRBV10-2; D gene: TRBD2; CDR3 DNA: TGCGCCAGCAGTGGCTTCGTGTTGGCGGGAGAGGGGACCCAGTACTTC; CDR3 protein: CASSGFVLAGEGTQYF
J gene: TRBJ2-5; clone size: NA; V gene: TRBV11-3; D gene: TRBD1; CDR3 DNA: TGTGCCAGCAGCACGCGACAGGGGGAACAGACCCAGTACTTC; CDR3 protein: CASSTRQGEQTQYF
J gene: TRBJ1-3; clone size: many; V gene: TRBV20-1; D gene: NA; CDR3 DNA: TGCAGTGCTAGAGATTCGACAGCGAGCTCTGGAAACACCATATATTTT; CDR3 protein: CSARDSTASSGNTIYF
J gene: TRBJ2-3; clone size: few; V gene: TRBV7-6; D gene: TRBD2; CDR3 DNA: TGTGCCAGCAGCTCAAGACTAGCTTCAGATACGCAGTATTTT; CDR3 protein: CASSSRLASDTQYF
J gene: TRBJ1-5; clone size: many; V gene: TRBV3-1; D gene: NA; CDR3 DNA: TGTGCCAGCAGCCAAGATTCTGGGACAAATCAGCCCCAGCATTTT; CDR3 protein: CASSQDSGTNQPQHF